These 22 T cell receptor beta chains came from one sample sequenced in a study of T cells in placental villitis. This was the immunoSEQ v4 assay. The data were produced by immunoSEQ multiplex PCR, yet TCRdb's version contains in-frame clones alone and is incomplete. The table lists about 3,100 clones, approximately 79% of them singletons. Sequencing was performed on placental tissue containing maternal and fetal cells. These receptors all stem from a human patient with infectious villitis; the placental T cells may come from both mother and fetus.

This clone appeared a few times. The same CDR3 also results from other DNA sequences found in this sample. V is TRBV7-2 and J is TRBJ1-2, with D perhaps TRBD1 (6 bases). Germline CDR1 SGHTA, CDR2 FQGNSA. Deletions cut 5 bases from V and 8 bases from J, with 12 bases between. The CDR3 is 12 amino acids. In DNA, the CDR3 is TGTGCCAGCAGCCCCAGGACAGACGGCTACACCTTC. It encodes CASSPRTDGYTF.

Written as DNA, the CDR3 is TGTGCCTGGAAGGACTCTTATAATTCACCCCTCCACTTT. Translation: CAWKDSYNSPLHF. This rearrangement joins TRBV30 to TRBJ1-6; D gene uncertain. Trimming pared 4 bases from V and 4 bases from J, leaving 8 bases between. The CDR3 covers 13 residues. Germline CDR1 GTSNPN, CDR2 SVGIG (reference sequence).

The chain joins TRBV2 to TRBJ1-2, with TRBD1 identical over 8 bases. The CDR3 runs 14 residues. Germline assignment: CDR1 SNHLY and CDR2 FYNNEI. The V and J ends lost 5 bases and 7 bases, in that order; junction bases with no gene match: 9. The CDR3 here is CASSQGAAIGGYTF. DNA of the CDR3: TGTGCCAGCAGTCAGGGGGCTGCGATTGGTGGCTACACCTTC.

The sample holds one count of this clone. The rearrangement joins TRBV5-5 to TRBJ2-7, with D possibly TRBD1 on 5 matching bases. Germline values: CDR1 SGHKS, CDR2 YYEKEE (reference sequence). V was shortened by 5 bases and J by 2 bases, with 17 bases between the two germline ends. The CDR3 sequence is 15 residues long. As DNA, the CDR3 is TGTGCCAGCAGACCCGACAGTCCCGAGGCCTACGAGCAGTACGTC. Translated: CASRPDSPEAYEQYV.

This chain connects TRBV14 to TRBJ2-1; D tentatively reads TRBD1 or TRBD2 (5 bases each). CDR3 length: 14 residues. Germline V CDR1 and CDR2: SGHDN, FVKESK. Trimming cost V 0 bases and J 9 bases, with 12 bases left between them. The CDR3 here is CASSQDLGGSEQFF. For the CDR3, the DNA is TGTGCCAGCAGCCAAGATCTTGGGGGTAGTGAGCAGTTCTTC.

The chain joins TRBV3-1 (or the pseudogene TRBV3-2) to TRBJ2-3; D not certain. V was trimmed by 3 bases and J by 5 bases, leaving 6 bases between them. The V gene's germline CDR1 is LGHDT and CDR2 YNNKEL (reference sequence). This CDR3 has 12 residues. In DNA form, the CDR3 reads TGTGCCAGCAGCCATTTGGGAGATACGCAGTATTTT. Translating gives CASSHLGDTQYF.

This CDR3 is CASSLGGQTATDTQYF. The CDR3 nucleotides are TGCGCCAGCAGCTTGGGGGGACAGACGGCCACAGATACGCAGTATTTT. The genes are TRBV5-1 and TRBJ2-3; the match to TRBD1 covers 7 bases. J lost 2 bases, V lost 0 bases, and 6 bases had no gene match. The CDR3 consists of 16 residues. CDR1 and CDR2 from the germline V gene are SGHRS and YFSETQ.

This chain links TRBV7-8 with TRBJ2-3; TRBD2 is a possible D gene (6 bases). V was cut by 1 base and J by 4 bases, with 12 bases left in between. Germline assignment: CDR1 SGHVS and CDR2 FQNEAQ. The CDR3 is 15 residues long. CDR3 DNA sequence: TGTGCCAGCAGCTTAGGGGGGGTTCGCGCAGATACGCAGTATTTT. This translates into CASSLGGVRADTQYF.

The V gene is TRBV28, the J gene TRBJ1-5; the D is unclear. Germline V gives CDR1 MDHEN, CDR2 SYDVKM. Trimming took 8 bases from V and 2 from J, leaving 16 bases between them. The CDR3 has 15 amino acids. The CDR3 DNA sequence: TGTGCCAGCGCGGCGGAGACATTAGGCAATCAGCCCCAGCATTTT. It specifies CASAAETLGNQPQHF.

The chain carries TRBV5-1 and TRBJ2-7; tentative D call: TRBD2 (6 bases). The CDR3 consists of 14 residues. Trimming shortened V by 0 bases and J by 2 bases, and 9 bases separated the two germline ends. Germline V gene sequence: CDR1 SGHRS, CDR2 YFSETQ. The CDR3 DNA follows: TGCGCCAGCAGCTTGGTCGGGGGTGCCTACGAGCAGTACTTC. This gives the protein CASSLVGGAYEQYF. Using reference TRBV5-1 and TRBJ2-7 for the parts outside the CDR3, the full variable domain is KAGVTQTPRYLIKTRGQQVTLSCSPISGHRSVSWYQQTPGQGLQFLFEYFSETQRNKGNFPGRFSGRQFSNSRSEMNVSTLELGDSALYLCASSLVGGAYEQYFGPGTRLTVT.

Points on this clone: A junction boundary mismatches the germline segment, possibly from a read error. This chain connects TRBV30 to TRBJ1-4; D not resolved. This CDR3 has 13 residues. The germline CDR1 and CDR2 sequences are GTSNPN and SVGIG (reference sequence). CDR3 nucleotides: TGTGCCTGGAGTGTTGAGTCGCAGCCACATGGGATTTTT. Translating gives CAWSVESQPHGIF.

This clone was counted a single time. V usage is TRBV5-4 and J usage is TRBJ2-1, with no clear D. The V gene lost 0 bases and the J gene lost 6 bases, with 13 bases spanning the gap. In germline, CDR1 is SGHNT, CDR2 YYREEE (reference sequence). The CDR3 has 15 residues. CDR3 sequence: CASSLGTPMGNEQFF. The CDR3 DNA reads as TGTGCCAGCAGCTTGGGGACCCCCATGGGCAATGAGCAGTTCTTC.

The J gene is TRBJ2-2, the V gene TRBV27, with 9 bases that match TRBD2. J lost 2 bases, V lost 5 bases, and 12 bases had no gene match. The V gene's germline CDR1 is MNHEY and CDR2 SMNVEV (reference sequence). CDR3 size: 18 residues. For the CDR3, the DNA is TGTGCCAGCAGTCCCAGACACCCTAGCGGGATCAACACCGGGGAGCTGTTTTTT. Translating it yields CASSPRHPSGINTGELFF.

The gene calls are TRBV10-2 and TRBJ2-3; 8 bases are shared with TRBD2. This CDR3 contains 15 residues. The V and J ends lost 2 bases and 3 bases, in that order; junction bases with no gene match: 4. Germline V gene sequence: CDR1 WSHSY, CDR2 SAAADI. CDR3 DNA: TGCGCCAGCAGTGAGACGGGGGGGCTGACAGATACGCAGTATTTT. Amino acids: CASSETGGLTDTQYF.

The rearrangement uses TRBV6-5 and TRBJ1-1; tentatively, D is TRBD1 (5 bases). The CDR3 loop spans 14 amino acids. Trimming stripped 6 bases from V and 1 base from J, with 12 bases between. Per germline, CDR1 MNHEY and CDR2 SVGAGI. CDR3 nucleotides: TGTGCCAGCAGCCCGAATCAGGGGAACACTGAAGCTTTCTTT. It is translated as CASSPNQGNTEAFF.

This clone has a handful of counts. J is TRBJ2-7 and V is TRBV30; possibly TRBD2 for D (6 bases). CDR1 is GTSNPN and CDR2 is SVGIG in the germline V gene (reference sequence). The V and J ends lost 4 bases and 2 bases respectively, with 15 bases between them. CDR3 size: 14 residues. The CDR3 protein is CAWTDTGLAYEQYF. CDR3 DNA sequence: TGTGCCTGGACCGACACGGGACTCGCCTACGAGCAGTACTTC.

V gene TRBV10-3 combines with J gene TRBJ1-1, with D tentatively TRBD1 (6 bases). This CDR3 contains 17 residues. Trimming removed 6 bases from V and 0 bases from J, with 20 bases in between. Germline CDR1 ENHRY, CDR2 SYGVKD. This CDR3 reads CAIRKITGSQMNTEAFF. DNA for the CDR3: TGTGCCATCAGAAAGATAACAGGGTCCCAAATGAACACTGAAGCTTTCTTT.

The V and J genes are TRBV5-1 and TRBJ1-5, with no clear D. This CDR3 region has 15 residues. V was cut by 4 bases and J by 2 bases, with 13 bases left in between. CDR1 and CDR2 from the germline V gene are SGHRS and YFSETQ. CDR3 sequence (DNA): TGCGCCAGCAGCCCTACCGGATTCGGCAATCAGCCCCAGCATTTT. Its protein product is CASSPTGFGNQPQHF.

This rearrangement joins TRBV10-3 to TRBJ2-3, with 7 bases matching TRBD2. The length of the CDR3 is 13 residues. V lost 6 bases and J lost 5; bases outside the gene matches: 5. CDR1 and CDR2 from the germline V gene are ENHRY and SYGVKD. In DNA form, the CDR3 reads TGTGCCATCAGCGGGGGGACTATAGATACGCAGTATTTT. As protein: CAISGGTIDTQYF.

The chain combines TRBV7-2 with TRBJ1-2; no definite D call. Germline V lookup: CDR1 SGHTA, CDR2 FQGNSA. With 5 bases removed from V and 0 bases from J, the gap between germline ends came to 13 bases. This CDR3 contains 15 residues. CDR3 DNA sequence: TGTGCCAGCAGCCTCACGACCGCCGCTAACTATGGCTACACCTTC. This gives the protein CASSLTTAANYGYTF. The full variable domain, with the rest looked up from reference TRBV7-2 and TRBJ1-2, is GAGVSQSPSNKVTEKGKDVELRCDPISGHTALYWYRQSLGQGLEFLIYFQGNSAPDKSGLPSDRFSAERTGGSVSTLTIQRTQQEDSAVYLCASSLTTAANYGYTFGSGTRLTVV.

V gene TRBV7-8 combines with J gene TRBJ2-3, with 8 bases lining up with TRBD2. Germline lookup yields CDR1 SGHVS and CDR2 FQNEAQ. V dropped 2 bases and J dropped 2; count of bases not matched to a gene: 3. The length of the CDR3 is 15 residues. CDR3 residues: CASSLRLATTDTQYF. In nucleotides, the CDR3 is TGTGCCAGCAGCTTACGACTAGCGACCACAGATACGCAGTATTTT.

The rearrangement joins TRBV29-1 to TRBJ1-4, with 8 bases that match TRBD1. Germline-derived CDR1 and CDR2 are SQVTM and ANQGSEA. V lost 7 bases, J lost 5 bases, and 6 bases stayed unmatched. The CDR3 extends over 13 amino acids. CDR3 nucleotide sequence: TGCAGCGCAAAAAACAGGGGGAATGAAAAACTGTTTTTT. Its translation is CSAKNRGNEKLFF.